The clone carrying this T cell receptor beta chain was counted many times. The CDR3 runs to 14 residues. Germline CDR1 reads SQVTM; CDR2 reads ANQGSEA. V gave up 7 bases and J gave up 0 bases; unmatched junction bases: 8. This sample was included in a study of T cells in Graves' hyperthyroidism and ophthalmopathy. Amplification of TCR beta CDR3 regions was performed using RNA transcripts as template. HTBI primers were the set used in a first-round RT-PCR of the TCR CDR3. TCRdb ran MiXCR on the multiplex PCR reads and lists one entry per CDR3 protein. The sample includes hundreds of thousands of distinct CDR3 sequences, approximately 40% of them seen just once.

The sequence was obtained from a woman aged 40 to 49 with Graves' hyperthyroidism. The sequenced material came from blood. The J gene is TRBJ2-7, the V gene TRBV29-1; 8 nucleotides line up with TRBD1. In nucleotides, the CDR3 is TGCAGCGCGACCCCGGGACAGGACTCCTACGAGCAGTACTTC. It codes for CSATPGQDSYEQYF.